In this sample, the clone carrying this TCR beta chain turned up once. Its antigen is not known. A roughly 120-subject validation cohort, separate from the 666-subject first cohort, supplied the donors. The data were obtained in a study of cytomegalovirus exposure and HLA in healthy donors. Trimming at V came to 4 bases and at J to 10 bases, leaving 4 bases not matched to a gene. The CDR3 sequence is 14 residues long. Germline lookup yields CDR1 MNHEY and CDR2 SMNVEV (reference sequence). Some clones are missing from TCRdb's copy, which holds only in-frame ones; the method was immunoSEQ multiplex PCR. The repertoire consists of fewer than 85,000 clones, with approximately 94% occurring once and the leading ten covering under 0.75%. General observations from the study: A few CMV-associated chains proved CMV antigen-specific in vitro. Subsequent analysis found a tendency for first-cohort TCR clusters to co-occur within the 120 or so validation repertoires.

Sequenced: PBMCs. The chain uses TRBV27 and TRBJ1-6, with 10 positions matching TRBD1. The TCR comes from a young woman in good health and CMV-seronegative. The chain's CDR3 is CASSSGQGRSPLHF. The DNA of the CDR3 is TGTGCCAGCAGTTCGGGACAGGGGCGGTCACCCCTCCACTTT.